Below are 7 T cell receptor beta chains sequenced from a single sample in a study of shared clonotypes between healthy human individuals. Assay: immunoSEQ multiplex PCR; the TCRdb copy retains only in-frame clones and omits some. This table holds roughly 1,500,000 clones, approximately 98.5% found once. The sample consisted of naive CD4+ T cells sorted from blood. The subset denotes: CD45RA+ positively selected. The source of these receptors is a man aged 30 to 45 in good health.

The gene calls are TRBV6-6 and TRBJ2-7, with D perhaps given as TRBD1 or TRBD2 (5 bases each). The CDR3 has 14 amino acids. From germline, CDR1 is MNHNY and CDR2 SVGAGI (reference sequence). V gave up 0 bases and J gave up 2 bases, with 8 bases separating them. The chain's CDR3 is CASSYSRGTYEQYF. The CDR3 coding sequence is TGTGCCAGCAGTTACTCCCGGGGCACCTACGAGCAGTACTTC.

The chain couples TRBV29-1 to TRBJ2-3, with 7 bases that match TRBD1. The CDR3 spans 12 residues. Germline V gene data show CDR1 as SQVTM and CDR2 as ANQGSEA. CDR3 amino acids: CSGSQGADTQYF. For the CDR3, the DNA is TGCAGTGGATCTCAGGGGGCAGATACGCAGTATTTT.

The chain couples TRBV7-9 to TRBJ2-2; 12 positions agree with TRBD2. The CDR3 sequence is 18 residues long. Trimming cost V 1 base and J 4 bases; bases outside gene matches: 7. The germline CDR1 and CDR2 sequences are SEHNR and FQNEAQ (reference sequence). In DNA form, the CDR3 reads TGTGCCAGCAGCTTAGACCGGACTAGCGGGACGAGCACCGGGGAGCTGTTTTTT. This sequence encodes CASSLDRTSGTSTGELFF.

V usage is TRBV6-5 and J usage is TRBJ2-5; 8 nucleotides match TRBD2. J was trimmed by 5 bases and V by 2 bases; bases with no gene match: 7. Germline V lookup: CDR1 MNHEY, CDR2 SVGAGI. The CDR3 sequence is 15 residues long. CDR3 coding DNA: TGTGCCAGCAGTTACCCAACTAGCGGTGGCGAGACCCAGTACTTC. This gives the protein CASSYPTSGGETQYF.

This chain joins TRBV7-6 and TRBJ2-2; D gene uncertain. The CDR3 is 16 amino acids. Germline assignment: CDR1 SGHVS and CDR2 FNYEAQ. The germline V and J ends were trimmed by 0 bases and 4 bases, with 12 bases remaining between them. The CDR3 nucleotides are TGTGCCAGCAGCTTAGCGGTCAGGATCGGCACCGGGGAGCTGTTTTTT. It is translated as CASSLAVRIGTGELFF.

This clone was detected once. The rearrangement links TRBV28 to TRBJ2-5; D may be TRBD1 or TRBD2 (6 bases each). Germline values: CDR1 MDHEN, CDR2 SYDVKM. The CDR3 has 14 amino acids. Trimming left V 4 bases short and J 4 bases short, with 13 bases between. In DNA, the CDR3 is TGTGCCAGCAGTTCCCCTGGAGGGGGAGAGACCCAGTACTTC. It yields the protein CASSSPGGGETQYF. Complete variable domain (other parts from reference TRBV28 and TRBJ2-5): DVKVTQSSRYLVKRTGEKVFLECVQDMDHENMFWYRQDPGLGLRLIYFSYDVKMKEKGDIPEGYSVSREKKERFSLILESASTNQTSMYLCASSSPGGGETQYFGPGTRLLVL.

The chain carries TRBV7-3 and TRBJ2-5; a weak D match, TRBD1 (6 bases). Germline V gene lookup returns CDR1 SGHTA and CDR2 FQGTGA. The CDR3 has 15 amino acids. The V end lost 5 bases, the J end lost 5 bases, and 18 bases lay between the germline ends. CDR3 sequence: CASSPPGRGRETQYF. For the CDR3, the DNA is TGTGCCAGCAGCCCCCCGGGCAGGGGTCGGGAGACCCAGTACTTC. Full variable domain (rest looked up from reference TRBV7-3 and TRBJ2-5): GAGVSQTPSNKVTEKGKYVELRCDPISGHTALYWYRQSLGQGPEFLIYFQGTGAADDSGLPNDRFFAVRPEGSVSTLKIQRTERGDSAVYLCASSPPGRGRETQYFGPGTRLLVL.